A selection of T cell receptor beta chains follows, all from one sample in a study of vaccination and CD4 T cells after COVID-19. Their antigens remain unidentified. TCRdb reanalysed the PCR reads using MiXCR and keeps one entry per CDR3 protein. The sample includes almost 15,000 distinct CDR3 sequences, 20% to 25% of them seen just once. The sample here was CD4+ T cells from blood, cultured in vitro, taken before SARS-CoV-2 vaccination. The source is a human donor who received a COVID-19 vaccine. Each CDR3 is given with its conserved first and last residue. The order of the fields is V gene, J gene, D gene, clone size, CDR3 protein, CDR3 DNA. The D gene is left open where the match is weak. Size values are once, few and many counts, or a class for expanded clones, and some rows have none.

TRBV2,TRBJ1-5,.,few,CASRAGGGRNQPQHF,TGTGCCAGCAGGGCGGGAGGGGGGCGCAATCAGCCCCAGCATTTT
TRBV6-1,TRBJ1-5,.,.,CASSLTENQPQHF,TGTGCCAGCAGCCTGACAGAAAATCAGCCCCAGCATTTT
TRBV11-2,TRBJ2-5,.,.,CASSWGTRQETQYF,TGTGCCAGCAGCTGGGGGACACGACAAGAGACCCAGTACTTC
TRBV19,TRBJ2-2,.,medium-sized,CASTVRGSSGELFF,TGTGCCAGTACCGTGAGGGGTTCCTCCGGGGAGCTGTTTTTT
TRBV24-1,TRBJ1-2,.,.,CATSGRERNGYTF,TGTGCCACCTCGGGCAGGGAAAGAAATGGCTACACCTTC
TRBV9,TRBJ2-1,TRBD2,.,CASSEAPGAGGSLSYNEQFF,TGTGCCAGCAGCGAGGCCCCGGGAGCGGGGGGGTCCTTATCCTACAATGAGCAGTTCTTC
TRBV5-1,TRBJ1-4,.,.,CASSLGGATNEKLFF,TGCGCCAGCAGCTTGGGGGGGGCTACTAATGAAAAACTGTTTTTT
TRBV12-3/TRBV12-4,TRBJ1-2,.,.,CASGHRDTRGYTF,TGTGCCAGCGGGCACAGGGACACCAGGGGCTACACCTTC
TRBV7-2,TRBJ2-6,.,.,CASSLDWEAGANVLTF,TGTGCCAGCAGCTTAGATTGGGAAGCCGGGGCCAACGTCCTGACTTTC
TRBV20-1,TRBJ2-1,TRBD2,.,CSARWPSGGATYNERFF,TGCAGTGCTAGATGGCCCAGCGGGGGGGCCACCTACAATGAGCGGTTCTTC
TRBV6-5,TRBJ1-6,.,few,CASRYSGAYNSPLHF,TGTGCCAGCCGTTATTCCGGGGCGTATAATTCACCCCTCCACTTT
TRBV29-1,TRBJ2-1,TRBD2,.,CSVQSSGVGGEQFF,TGCAGCGTTCAAAGCAGCGGGGTCGGGGGTGAGCAGTTCTTC
TRBV10-1,TRBJ2-7,TRBD2,few,CASSSSGGTDEQYF,TGCGCCAGCAGTTCTAGCGGGGGGACGGACGAGCAGTACTTC
TRBV18,TRBJ1-5,.,.,CASSPQGDQPQHF,TGTGCCAGCTCACCACAGGGGGATCAGCCCCAGCATTTT
TRBV18,TRBJ2-3,TRBD1,few,CASSPTGQRTPPDTQYF,TGTGCCAGCTCACCGACGGGACAGCGTACCCCTCCAGATACGCAGTATTTT
TRBV9,TRBJ1-2,TRBD1,.,CASSVDGTAIPLF,TGTGCCAGCAGCGTAGACGGGACAGCAATTCCCTTATTC
TRBV2,TRBJ2-4,TRBD1,few,CASSEKGGLAKNIQYF,TGTGCCAGCAGTGAAAAAGGGGGCCTAGCCAAAAACATTCAGTACTTC
TRBV6-2/TRBV6-3,TRBJ1-1,.,.,CASRPYRSIYTEAFF,TGTGCCAGCAGACCCTACCGGAGTATATACACTGAAGCTTTCTTT
TRBV11-3,TRBJ2-5,.,few,CASSTFRGQETQYF,TGTGCCAGCAGTACATTCAGGGGCCAAGAGACCCAGTACTTC
TRBV20-1,TRBJ2-5,TRBD1,few,CSAREVQGVIKTQYF,TGCAGTGCTAGAGAGGTTCAGGGGGTTATAAAGACCCAGTACTTC
TRBV6-5,TRBJ2-1,TRBD2,few,CASSYLAGGLYNEQFF,TGTGCCAGCAGTTACCTAGCGGGGGGTCTTTACAATGAGCAGTTCTTC
TRBV11-2,TRBJ1-1,.,.,CASSPPIWGYSNTEAFF,TGTGCCAGCAGCCCGCCGATTTGGGGGTATTCGAACACTGAAGCTTTCTTT
TRBV20-1,TRBJ2-1,TRBD2,.,CSAHGQAGAHNEQFF,TGCAGTGCCCATGGGCAAGCGGGGGCCCACAATGAGCAGTTCTTC
TRBV14,TRBJ2-1,TRBD2,.,CASSSLQAGRYNEQFF,TGTGCCAGCAGCTCCTTACAAGCGGGGCGCTACAATGAGCAGTTCTTC
TRBV6-1,TRBJ2-6,TRBD1,few,CASSASGQGANIARSGANVLTF,TGTGCCAGCAGTGCCTCGGGACAGGGGGCGAATATAGCCCGGTCTGGGGCCAACGTCCTGACTTTC
TRBV21-1,TRBJ2-5,.,medium-sized,CASSKAWTNRDLQETQYF,TGTGCCAGCAGCAAAGCGTGGACTAACAGGGACCTCCAAGAGACCCAGTACTTC
TRBV4-1,TRBJ1-2,TRBD1,few,CASSQGGGGYGYTF,TGCGCCAGCAGCCAAGGAGGGGGCGGCTATGGCTACACCTTC
TRBV6-5,TRBJ1-4,.,.,CASSYSPQRYNEKLFF,TGTGCCAGCAGTTACTCGCCACAGCGGTATAATGAAAAACTGTTTTTT
TRBV6-1,TRBJ1-2,.,.,CASSEAGGDTYGYTF,TGTGCCAGCAGTGAAGCGGGCGGGGACACCTATGGCTACACCTTC
TRBV24-1,TRBJ2-5,.,.,CATGGGLGQETQYF,TGTGCCACGGGAGGGGGTTTGGGTCAAGAGACCCAGTACTTC
TRBV4-1,TRBJ1-2,TRBD1,few,CASSPGTERTYGYTF,TGCGCCAGCAGCCCCGGGACAGAAAGGACCTATGGCTACACCTTC
TRBV2,TRBJ1-3,TRBD1,.,CASTLDRAGNTIYF,TGTGCCAGCACCTTAGACAGGGCTGGAAACACCATATATTTT
TRBV19,TRBJ2-7,.,few,CASARGRAYEQYF,TGTGCCAGCGCGAGGGGCAGGGCCTACGAGCAGTACTTC
TRBV20-1,TRBJ1-1,TRBD1,.,CSARERAGTVDFTEAFF,TGCAGTGCTAGAGAGAGAGCCGGGACAGTAGATTTCACTGAAGCTTTCTTT
TRBV19,TRBJ1-2,.,.,CASSSDSIYGYTF,TGTGCCAGTAGTAGCGACAGTATCTATGGCTACACCTTC